This T cell receptor beta chain was identified during a study of cytomegalovirus exposure and HLA in healthy donors. Data came from immunoSEQ multiplex PCR; TCRdb stores just in-frame clones and leaves some out. Of approximately 160,000 clones detected, roughly 91% appear once; the ten largest clones hold under 4.5%. The sample consisted of PBMCs. The TCR comes from a man aged 18-30 years in good health and CMV-seropositive.

This chain's CDR3 is CSAKGRETQYF. In nucleotides, the CDR3 is TGCAGTGCTAAGGGGAGGGAGACCCAGTACTTC. This chain joins TRBV20-1 and TRBJ2-5; the D gene is possibly TRBD2 (6 bases). This CDR3 has 11 residues. CDR1 is DFQATT and CDR2 is SNEGSKA in the germline V gene (reference sequence). With 4 bases removed from V and 5 bases from J, the gap between germline ends came to 8 bases.